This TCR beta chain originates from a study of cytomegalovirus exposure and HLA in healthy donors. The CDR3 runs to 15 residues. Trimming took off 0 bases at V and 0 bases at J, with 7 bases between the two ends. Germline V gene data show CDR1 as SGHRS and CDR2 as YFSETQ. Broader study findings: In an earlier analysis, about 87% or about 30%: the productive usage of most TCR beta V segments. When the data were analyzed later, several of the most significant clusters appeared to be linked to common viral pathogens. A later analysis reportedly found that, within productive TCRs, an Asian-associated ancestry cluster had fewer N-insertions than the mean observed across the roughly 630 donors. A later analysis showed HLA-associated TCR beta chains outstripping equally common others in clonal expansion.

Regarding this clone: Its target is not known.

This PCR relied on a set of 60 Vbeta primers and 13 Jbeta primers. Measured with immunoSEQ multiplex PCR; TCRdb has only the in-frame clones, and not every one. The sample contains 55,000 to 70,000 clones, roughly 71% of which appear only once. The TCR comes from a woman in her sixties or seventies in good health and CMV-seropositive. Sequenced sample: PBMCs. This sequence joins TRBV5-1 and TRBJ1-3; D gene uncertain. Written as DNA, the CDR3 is TGCGCCAGCAGCTTGGATGGTAGCTCTGGAAACACCATATATTTT. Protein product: CASSLDGSSGNTIYF.